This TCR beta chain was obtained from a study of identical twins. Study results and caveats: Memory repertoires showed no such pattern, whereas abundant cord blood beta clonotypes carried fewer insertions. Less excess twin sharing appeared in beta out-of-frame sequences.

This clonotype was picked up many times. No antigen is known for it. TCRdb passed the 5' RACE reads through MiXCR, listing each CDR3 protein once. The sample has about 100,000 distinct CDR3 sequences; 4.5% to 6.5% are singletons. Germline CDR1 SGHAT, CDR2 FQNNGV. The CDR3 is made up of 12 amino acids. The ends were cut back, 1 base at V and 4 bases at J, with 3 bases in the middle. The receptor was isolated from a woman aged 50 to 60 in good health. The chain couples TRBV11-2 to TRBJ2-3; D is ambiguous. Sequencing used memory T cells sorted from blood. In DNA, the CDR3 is TGTGCCAGCAGCTTAGCCGCAGATACGCAGTATTTT. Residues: CASSLAADTQYF. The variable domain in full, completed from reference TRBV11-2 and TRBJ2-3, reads EAGVAQSPRYKIIEKRQSVAFWCNPISGHATLYWYQQILGQGPKLLIQFQNNGVVDDSQLPKDRFSAERLKGVDSTLKIQPAKLEDSAVYLCASSLAADTQYFGPGTRLTVL.